The 19 T cell receptor beta chains below all came from one sample that was sequenced in a study of blood T cell repertoires in COVID-19. Sequencing was performed with immunoSEQ multiplex PCR; in TCRdb, only in-frame clones are kept and a portion is missing. This table has approximately 280,000 clones, around 86% appearing once. Sequenced: PBMCs or T cells enriched from blood (not recorded which). The receptors come from a woman younger than 30 who had recovered from COVID-19.

V is TRBV19 and J is TRBJ1-2; D is undetermined. Trimming removed 5 bases at V and 4 bases at J, with 14 bases between. The CDR3 has 14 residues. CDR1 LNHDA and CDR2 SQIVND come from the germline V gene (reference sequence). The CDR3 DNA follows: TGTGCCAGTAGTCCCGCAGCCGGGAGCTATGGCTACACCTTC. This gives the protein CASSPAAGSYGYTF.

The rearrangement links TRBV9 to TRBJ2-1; 11 bases are a match to TRBD2. CDR3 size: 16 residues. The junction had 10 bases not matched to a gene; V was cut back by 2 bases and J by 9 bases. From germline, CDR1 is SGDLS and CDR2 YYNGEE. CDR3 in DNA: TGTGCCAGCAGCGTCCCGATAGCGGGGGGGCTTGGTGAGCAGTTCTTC. Its translation: CASSVPIAGGLGEQFF.

V usage is TRBV19 and J usage is TRBJ2-1; possibly TRBD2 for D (6 bases). V lost 5 bases to trimming and J lost 5 bases, with 16 bases between them. The V gene's germline CDR1 is LNHDA and CDR2 SQIVND (reference sequence). The CDR3 covers 15 residues. This chain's CDR3 is CASSGLSGPDNEQFF. CDR3 sequence (DNA): TGTGCCAGTAGTGGACTTAGCGGACCTGACAATGAGCAGTTCTTC. Combining the CDR3 with reference TRBV19 and TRBJ2-1 gives the whole variable domain DGGITQSPKYLFRKEGQNVTLSCEQNLNHDAMYWYRQDPGQGLRLIYYSQIVNDFQKGDIAEGYSVSREKKESFPLTVTSAQKNPTAFYLCASSGLSGPDNEQFFGPGTRLTVL.

V usage is TRBV9 and J usage is TRBJ1-1; no definite D call. Germline V gives CDR1 SGDLS, CDR2 YYNGEE. Deletions cut 2 bases from V and 5 bases from J, with 16 bases between. There are 15 residues in the CDR3. CDR3 coding DNA: TGTGCCAGCAGCGTTGAGGTAACCTGGTCGACTGAAGCTTTCTTT. Translated: CASSVEVTWSTEAFF.

The chain joins TRBV18 to TRBJ1-2; weak D call: TRBD1 (6 bases). Looked up from germline, CDR1 is KGHSH and CDR2 is LQKENI. Trimming removed 3 bases from V and 0 bases from J, with 17 bases in between. This CDR3 has 17 amino acids. The DNA for the CDR3 is TGTGCCAGCTCACCGGTCCTCAGGACAGCGACTAACTATGGCTACACCTTC. The encoded protein is CASSPVLRTATNYGYTF. Complete variable domain (other parts from reference TRBV18 and TRBJ1-2): NAGVMQNPRHLVRRRGQEARLRCSPMKGHSHVYWYRQLPEEGLKFMVYLQKENIIDESGMPKERFSAEFPKEGPSILRIQQVVRGDSAAYFCASSPVLRTATNYGYTFGSGTRLTVV.

In the case of this clone: Given a much more abundant clone one base away, this may be a read error. This chain links TRBV6-4 with TRBJ2-1, with 9 bases that match TRBD2. This CDR3 is 15 amino acids long. The germline CDR1 and CDR2 sequences are MRHNA and SNTAGT. Germline trimming cut 5 bases from V and 0 bases from J; bases unmatched to any gene: 2. The CDR3, as DNA: TGTGCCAGCAGTCGTAGCGGGAGCTCCTACAATGAGCAGTTCTTC. Its translation is CASSRSGSSYNEQFF.

This clone was seen a few times. The chain employs TRBV4-2 and TRBJ2-1, with a weak D call TRBD1 (6 bases). CDR1 is LGHNA and CDR2 is YNFKEQ in the germline V gene. Trimming pared 4 bases from V and 2 bases from J, leaving 15 bases between. The CDR3 is 16 residues long. The CDR3 spells CASSLKSRDTYNEQFF. CDR3 coding DNA: TGTGCCAGCAGCCTAAAAAGCCGGGACACCTACAATGAGCAGTTCTTC.

The chain links TRBV5-5 to TRBJ2-5, with 8 positions matching TRBD2. The junction had 9 bases not matched to a gene; V was cut back by 1 base and J by 1 base. The CDR3 sequence is 17 residues long. Germline-derived CDR1 and CDR2 are SGHKS and YYEKEE (reference sequence). The CDR3 DNA is TGTGCCAGCAGCTTGACCCCCCAGCGGGGGAGCCAAGAGACCCAGTACTTC. Amino acids: CASSLTPQRGSQETQYF.

In this sample, this clone turned up once. The chain couples TRBV7-9 to TRBJ1-3, with D unclear. CDR3 length: 14 amino acids. Per germline, CDR1 SEHNR and CDR2 FQNEAQ (reference sequence). V was pared by 3 bases and J by 1 base, with 7 bases between. The chain's CDR3 is CASSFGRSGNTIYF. In DNA, the CDR3 is TGTGCCAGCAGCTTCGGCAGGTCTGGAAACACCATATATTTT.

This clone has only a few counts. The gene calls are TRBV5-6 and TRBJ1-2; weak D call: TRBD1 (5 bases). Germline lookup yields CDR1 SGHDT and CDR2 YYEEEE. The length of the CDR3 is 14 residues. V shed 0 bases and J shed 6 bases, with 12 bases lying between them. The CDR3 reads CASSLVNRWDGYTF. The CDR3 bases are TGTGCCAGCAGCTTGGTGAACAGGTGGGATGGCTACACCTTC.

V and J are TRBV5-4 and TRBJ2-1; 9 bases are a match to TRBD2. The CDR3 has 15 amino acids. Germline CDR1 SGHNT, CDR2 YYREEE (reference sequence). The V gene end was trimmed by 4 bases and the J gene end by 8 bases; junction bases not matched to a gene: 10. The CDR3 protein is CASSPEKRGAYEQFF. DNA for the CDR3: TGTGCCAGCAGCCCCGAAAAGCGGGGGGCCTATGAGCAGTTCTTC. The whole variable domain, filled in from reference TRBV5-4 and TRBJ2-1, reads ETGVTQSPTHLIKTRGQQVTLRCSSQSGHNTVSWYQQALGQGPQFIFQYYREEENGRGNFPPRFSGLQFPNYSSELNVNALELDDSALYLCASSPEKRGAYEQFFGPGTRLTVL.

CDR3 DNA sequence: TGTGCCAGCAGCCCCGGAGCGGGGGGCTCAATCTATGGCTACACCTTC. This encodes CASSPGAGGSIYGYTF. V gene TRBV7-8 combines with J gene TRBJ1-2, with TRBD1 as a possible D gene (6 bases). The CDR3 has 16 residues. Trimming shortened V by 5 bases and J by 4 bases, and 20 bases separated the two germline ends. CDR1 SGHVS and CDR2 FQNEAQ come from the germline V gene.

V usage is TRBV7-9 and J usage is TRBJ2-1; 9 bases line up with TRBD1. The CDR3 consists of 18 residues. Germline V gene lookup returns CDR1 SEHNR and CDR2 FQNEAQ (reference sequence). The J segment lost 2 bases and the V segment lost 5 bases, leaving 13 bases of the junction unmatched. The chain's CDR3 is CASSPTSPGQGPYNEQFF. The CDR3 DNA is TGTGCCAGCAGCCCTACATCCCCGGGACAGGGTCCCTACAATGAGCAGTTCTTC. Full variable domain (outside the CDR3, taken from reference TRBV7-9 and TRBJ2-1): DTGVSQNPRHKITKRGQNVTFRCDPISEHNRLYWYRQTLGQGPEFLTYFQNEAQLEKSRLLSDRFSAERPKGSFSTLEIQRTEQGDSAMYLCASSPTSPGQGPYNEQFFGPGTRLTVL.

The gene calls are TRBV28 and TRBJ2-7; D is unresolved. The CDR3 is made up of 9 amino acids. The germline V and J ends were trimmed by 8 bases and 7 bases, with 6 bases remaining between them. Germline CDR1 is MDHEN and CDR2 is SYDVKM. CDR3 nucleotide sequence: TGTGCCAGCGGTGCGGAGCAGTACTTC. It codes for CASGAEQYF.

V and J are TRBV28 and TRBJ2-1, with D perhaps TRBD2 (5 bases). Germline assignment: CDR1 MDHEN and CDR2 SYDVKM. Deletions cut 6 bases from V and 9 bases from J, with 15 bases between. The CDR3 runs 13 residues. The CDR3 DNA reads as TGTGCCAGCAGGGTACCCGGAGAGGGTGAGCAGTTCTTC. It specifies CASRVPGEGEQFF.

The DNA of the CDR3 is TGTGCCTGGTCAGGACAGCCCTATGGCTACACCTTC. Encoded protein: CAWSGQPYGYTF. The chain has TRBV30 and TRBJ1-2; D is possibly TRBD1 (6 bases). The CDR3 contains 12 residues. V lost 5 bases, J lost 4 bases, and 11 bases lay in between. CDR1 and CDR2 (germline): GTSNPN, SVGIG (reference sequence).

The chain is built from TRBV7-9 and TRBJ2-1; a possible D gene is TRBD2 (6 bases). Germline lookup yields CDR1 SEHNR and CDR2 FQNEAQ (reference sequence). V was cut by 3 bases and J by 5 bases, with 11 bases left in between. The CDR3 length is 14 residues. The CDR3 DNA reads as TGTGCCAGCAGCTTCGAGCGGGTTAACAATGAGCAGTTCTTC. Its protein is CASSFERVNNEQFF. Combining the CDR3 with reference TRBV7-9 and TRBJ2-1 gives the whole variable domain DTGVSQNPRHKITKRGQNVTFRCDPISEHNRLYWYRQTLGQGPEFLTYFQNEAQLEKSRLLSDRFSAERPKGSFSTLEIQRTEQGDSAMYLCASSFERVNNEQFFGPGTRLTVL.

There are a few counts of this clone. The rearrangement uses TRBV3-1 (or the pseudogene TRBV3-2) and TRBJ1-1, with 10 bases lining up with TRBD1. Germline V gene data show CDR1 as LGHDT and CDR2 as YNNKEL (reference sequence). V was pared by 5 bases and J by 8 bases, with 14 bases of the junction left unmatched. CDR3 length equals 16 residues. The CDR3 region has the DNA TGTGCCAGCAGCATGACAGGGGGCGTAGGTTTCACCGAAGCTTTCTTT. It is translated as CASSMTGGVGFTEAFF.

The J gene is TRBJ2-7, the V gene TRBV6-1; D is undetermined. V lost 2 bases and J lost 1, with 9 bases in between. Germline assignment: CDR1 MNHNS and CDR2 SASEGT. The CDR3 is 14 residues long. CDR3 residues: CASSERRSSYEQYF. DNA of the CDR3: TGTGCCAGCAGTGAAAGACGGAGTTCCTACGAGCAGTACTTC.